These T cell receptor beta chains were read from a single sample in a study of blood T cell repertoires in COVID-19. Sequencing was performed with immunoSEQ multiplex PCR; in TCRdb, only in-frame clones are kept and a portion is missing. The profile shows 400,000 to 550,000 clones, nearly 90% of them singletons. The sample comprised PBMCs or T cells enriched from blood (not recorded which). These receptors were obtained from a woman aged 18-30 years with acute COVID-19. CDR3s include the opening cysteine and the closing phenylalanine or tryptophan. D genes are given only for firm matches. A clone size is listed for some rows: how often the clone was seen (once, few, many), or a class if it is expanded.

CDR3 DNA: TGCGCCAGCAGCAAGGGACAGGGGAAGTACAATGAGCAGTTCTTC
CDR3 protein: CASSKGQGKYNEQFF
clone size: .
D gene: TRBD1
V gene: TRBV5-1
J gene: TRBJ2-1

CDR3 DNA: TGTGCCAGCAGTGAGACAGACACTGAAGCTTTCTTT
CDR3 protein: CASSETDTEAFF
clone size: once
D gene: .
V gene: TRBV2
J gene: TRBJ1-1

CDR3 DNA: TGTGCCATCAGTGAGGGGACAGGGAAATTCTCTGGAAACACCATATATTTT
CDR3 protein: CAISEGTGKFSGNTIYF
clone size: .
D gene: TRBD1
V gene: TRBV10-3
J gene: TRBJ1-3

CDR3 DNA: TGTGCCAGCAGTTTTCCCCGACAGGGAAGAACCTACGAGCAGTACTTC
CDR3 protein: CASSFPRQGRTYEQYF
clone size: .
D gene: TRBD1
V gene: TRBV27
J gene: TRBJ2-7

CDR3 DNA: TGCGCCAGCAGCAAGTTCCCCGGGGAGGGCACTGAAGCTTTCTTT
CDR3 protein: CASSKFPGEGTEAFF
clone size: once
D gene: .
V gene: TRBV5-1
J gene: TRBJ1-1

CDR3 DNA: TGTGCCACCAGCAGAGAACGGGGGACCGGGGAGCTGTTTTTT
CDR3 protein: CATSRERGTGELFF
clone size: once
D gene: .
V gene: TRBV15
J gene: TRBJ2-2

CDR3 DNA: TGTGCCAGCAGCTTAGAGGTCAGTACCCATGAGCAGTTCTTC
CDR3 protein: CASSLEVSTHEQFF
clone size: .
D gene: .
V gene: TRBV11-2
J gene: TRBJ2-1

CDR3 DNA: TGTGCCAGCAGCCCTCCGGGGACAGGGAACACCGGGGAGCTGTTTTTT
CDR3 protein: CASSPPGTGNTGELFF
clone size: .
D gene: TRBD1
V gene: TRBV6-2/TRBV6-3
J gene: TRBJ2-2

CDR3 DNA: TGTGCCAGCAGCTCCTCGCGGGAGGGGAACACCGGGGAGCTGTTTTTT
CDR3 protein: CASSSSREGNTGELFF
clone size: .
D gene: TRBD2
V gene: TRBV11-3
J gene: TRBJ2-2

CDR3 DNA: TGCAGTGCTAGCGGGGACAGGGGCTACACCTTC
CDR3 protein: CSASGDRGYTF
clone size: .
D gene: TRBD1
V gene: TRBV20-1
J gene: TRBJ1-2

CDR3 DNA: TGTGCCAGCTCCCAGGAGAGCGGAGGCACAGATACGCAGTATTTT
CDR3 protein: CASSQESGGTDTQYF
clone size: few
D gene: .
V gene: TRBV6-4
J gene: TRBJ2-3

CDR3 DNA: TGTGCCAGCAGCGCGGGAGAAGAGACCCAGTACTTC
CDR3 protein: CASSAGEETQYF
clone size: .
D gene: TRBD2
V gene: TRBV6-2/TRBV6-3
J gene: TRBJ2-5

CDR3 DNA: TGTGCCAGCAAGGGACAGGGACAGCCCCAGCATTTT
CDR3 protein: CASKGQGQPQHF
clone size: .
D gene: TRBD1
V gene: TRBV19
J gene: TRBJ1-5

CDR3 DNA: TGCGCCAGCAGCCAAGATACAGGGGGTAATCAGCCCCAGCATTTT
CDR3 protein: CASSQDTGGNQPQHF
clone size: .
D gene: TRBD1
V gene: TRBV4-3
J gene: TRBJ1-5

CDR3 DNA: TGTGCCAGCAGTCTCCGGACTAGCGGGTCGTACCAAGAGACCCAGTACTTC
CDR3 protein: CASSLRTSGSYQETQYF
clone size: .
D gene: TRBD2
V gene: TRBV28
J gene: TRBJ2-5

CDR3 DNA: TGTGCCAGCAGCCAGACAGGGATTAATCAGCCCCAGCATTTT
CDR3 protein: CASSQTGINQPQHF
clone size: .
D gene: TRBD1
V gene: TRBV3-1/TRBV3-2
J gene: TRBJ1-5

CDR3 DNA: TGTGCCAGCAGCGTGGGACTAGCGGGCGCTAGCGGCGGGGAGCTGTTTTTT
CDR3 protein: CASSVGLAGASGGELFF
clone size: .
D gene: TRBD2
V gene: TRBV7-9
J gene: TRBJ2-2

CDR3 DNA: TGTGCCTGGACCGGGACAGGGGGAGCTTTCTTT
CDR3 protein: CAWTGTGGAFF
clone size: .
D gene: TRBD1
V gene: TRBV30
J gene: TRBJ1-1

CDR3 DNA: TGTGCCAGCAGCCAAGATTTGCAGGGGGAGGAAAAACTGTTTTTT
CDR3 protein: CASSQDLQGEEKLFF
clone size: .
D gene: TRBD1
V gene: TRBV4-2
J gene: TRBJ1-4

CDR3 DNA: TGTGCCGTCCTGCGGCCGGGGTTTTCCTACAATGAGCAGTTCTTC
CDR3 protein: CAVLRPGFSYNEQFF
clone size: .
D gene: .
V gene: TRBV28
J gene: TRBJ2-1

CDR3 DNA: TGTGCCACTGAGGAGGGGTTTAGTGAAGCTTTCTTT
CDR3 protein: CATEEGFSEAFF
clone size: .
D gene: .
V gene: TRBV6-5
J gene: TRBJ1-1

CDR3 DNA: TGTGCCAGCTCAAACCGGGACAGGGGTAATGAAAAACTGTTTTTT
CDR3 protein: CASSNRDRGNEKLFF
clone size: .
D gene: TRBD1
V gene: TRBV18
J gene: TRBJ1-4

CDR3 DNA: TGTGCCAGCAGCCGCCTCGGGACAGGGGTCATGGTGCCCCAGCATTTT
CDR3 protein: CASSRLGTGVMVPQHF
clone size: .
D gene: TRBD1
V gene: TRBV6-6
J gene: TRBJ1-5

CDR3 DNA: TGCAGCGCTAAGGCTAGCTCCTACAATGAGCAGTTCTTC
CDR3 protein: CSAKASSYNEQFF
clone size: .
D gene: .
V gene: TRBV29-1
J gene: TRBJ2-1

CDR3 DNA: TGTGCCAGCTCAATTGACAGGGTAGTCACTGAAGCTTTCTTT
CDR3 protein: CASSIDRVVTEAFF
clone size: once
D gene: TRBD1
V gene: TRBV18
J gene: TRBJ1-1

CDR3 DNA: TGCGCCAGCAGCCAAGACCGAGGGGAGGGGCTGCGGAGCTCCTACGAGCAGTACTTC
CDR3 protein: CASSQDRGEGLRSSYEQYF
clone size: .
D gene: TRBD2
V gene: TRBV4-1
J gene: TRBJ2-7

CDR3 DNA: TGCAGCGTTGAAGATCCGGGGGGGTCGGCCTACGAGCAGTACTTC
CDR3 protein: CSVEDPGGSAYEQYF
clone size: .
D gene: TRBD2
V gene: TRBV29-1
J gene: TRBJ2-7

CDR3 DNA: TGTGCCAGCAGCTTAGCCCTCAAGCGGGAGATCTCCTACGAGCAGTACTTC
CDR3 protein: CASSLALKREISYEQYF
clone size: .
D gene: TRBD2
V gene: TRBV7-8
J gene: TRBJ2-7

CDR3 DNA: TGTGCCAGCAGCCAAGGTCGGGGTTTGCACGAGCAGTACTTC
CDR3 protein: CASSQGRGLHEQYF
clone size: .
D gene: .
V gene: TRBV3-1/TRBV3-2
J gene: TRBJ2-7

CDR3 DNA: TGTGCCAGCAGCTTAGGAGGGAGGACAGATACGCAGTATTTT
CDR3 protein: CASSLGGRTDTQYF
clone size: once
D gene: .
V gene: TRBV7-2
J gene: TRBJ2-3

CDR3 DNA: TGTGCCAGTAGTATAGCGGGGGGAGAGGGAGAGACCCAGTACTTC
CDR3 protein: CASSIAGGEGETQYF
clone size: .
D gene: TRBD2
V gene: TRBV19
J gene: TRBJ2-5

CDR3 DNA: TGTGCCACCAAACAGATTCCTATAGATGGCTACACCTTC
CDR3 protein: CATKQIPIDGYTF
clone size: .
D gene: .
V gene: TRBV2
J gene: TRBJ1-2